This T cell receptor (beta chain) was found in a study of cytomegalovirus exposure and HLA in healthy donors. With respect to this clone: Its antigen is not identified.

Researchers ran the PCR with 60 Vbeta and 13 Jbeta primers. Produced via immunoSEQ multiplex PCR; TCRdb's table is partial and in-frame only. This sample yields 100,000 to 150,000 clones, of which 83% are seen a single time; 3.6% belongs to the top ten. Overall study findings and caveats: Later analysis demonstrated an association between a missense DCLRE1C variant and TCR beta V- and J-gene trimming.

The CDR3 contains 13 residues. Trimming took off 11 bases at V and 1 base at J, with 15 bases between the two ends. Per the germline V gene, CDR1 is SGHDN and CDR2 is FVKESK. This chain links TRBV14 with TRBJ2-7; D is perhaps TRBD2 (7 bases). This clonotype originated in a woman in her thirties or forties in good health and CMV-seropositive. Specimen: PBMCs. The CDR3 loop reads CAGRGRGSYEQYF. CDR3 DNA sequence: TGTGCCGGGCGGGGGCGGGGGTCCTACGAGCAGTACTTC.